This T cell receptor beta chain was documented in a study of control samples from healthy donors and cancer patients (dated by TCRdb to between 2020 and 2021). Library preparation used the immunoSEQ multiplex PCR assay. TCRdb mirrors the immuneACCESS table, restricted to in-frame sequences. Some clones are absent from its copies; in checked studies, under half trace to an unresolved V gene, and the reason for the others is unknown. The sample table contains tens of thousands of clones; only one count was recorded for 94% of them. The leading ten clones occupy roughly 4% of the sample. The germline V gene encodes CDR1 GTSNPN and CDR2 SVGIG (reference sequence). Between the V and J ends, shortened by 2 bases and 10 bases respectively, the junction contains 20 bases. From the cysteine through the phenylalanine, the CDR3 covers 14 amino acids. Here the CDR3 DNA is all that survives: 42 bases in frame from base 1.

As for this clone: This receptor's antigen is unknown. Per-base quality was not reported, and no clone a single base away is much larger than it.

The receptor was isolated from a man in his thirties or forties in good health. The sequencing input was blood. Recombination connected TRBV30 to TRBJ1-2; the D gene cannot be resolved reliably. The CDR3 protein: CAWSPTISFVIYTF. DNA sequence: TGTGCCTGGAGTCCTACTATATCTTTTGTTATCTACACCTTC.